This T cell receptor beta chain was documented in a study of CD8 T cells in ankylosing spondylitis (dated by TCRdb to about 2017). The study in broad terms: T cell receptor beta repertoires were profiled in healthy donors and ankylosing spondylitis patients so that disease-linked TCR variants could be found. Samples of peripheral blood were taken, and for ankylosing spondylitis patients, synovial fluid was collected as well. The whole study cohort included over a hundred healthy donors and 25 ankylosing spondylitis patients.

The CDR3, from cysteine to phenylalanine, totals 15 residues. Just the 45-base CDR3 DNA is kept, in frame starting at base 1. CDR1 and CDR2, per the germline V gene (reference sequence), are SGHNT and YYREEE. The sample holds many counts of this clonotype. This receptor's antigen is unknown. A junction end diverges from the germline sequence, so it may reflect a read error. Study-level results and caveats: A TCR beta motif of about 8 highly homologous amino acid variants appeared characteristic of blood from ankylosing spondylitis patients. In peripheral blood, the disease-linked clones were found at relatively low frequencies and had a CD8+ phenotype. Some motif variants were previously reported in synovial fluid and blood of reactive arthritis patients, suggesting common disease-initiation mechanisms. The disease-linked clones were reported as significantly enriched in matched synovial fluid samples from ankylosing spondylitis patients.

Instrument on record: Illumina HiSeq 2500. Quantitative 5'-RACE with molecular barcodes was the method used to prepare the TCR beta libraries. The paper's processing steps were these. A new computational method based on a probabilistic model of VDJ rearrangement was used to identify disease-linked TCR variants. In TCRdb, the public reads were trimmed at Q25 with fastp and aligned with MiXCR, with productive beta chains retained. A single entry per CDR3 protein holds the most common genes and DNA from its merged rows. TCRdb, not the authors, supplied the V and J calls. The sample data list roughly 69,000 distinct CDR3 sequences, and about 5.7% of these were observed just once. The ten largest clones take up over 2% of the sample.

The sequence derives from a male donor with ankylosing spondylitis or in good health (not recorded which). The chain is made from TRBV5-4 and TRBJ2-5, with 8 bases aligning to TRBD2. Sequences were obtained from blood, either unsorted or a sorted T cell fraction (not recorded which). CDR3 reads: CASSLAAGGKETQYF. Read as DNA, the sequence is TGTGCTAGCAGCTTGGCGGCGGGGGGCAAAGAGACCCAGTACTTC.